This TCR beta chain was recorded in a study of PD-1 blockade in classical Hodgkin lymphoma. Findings and limits, study-wide: Why repertoires differed is undefined; disease activity or prior therapy possibly contributed. Relative to healthy donors, newly diagnosed patients reportedly had lower baseline TCR diversity, which was reported as lower still in relapsed/refractory patients.

Here immunoSEQ multiplex PCR was the method, and the copy in TCRdb shows in-frame clones only, minus some. The data show 45,000 or so clones, just over 90% seen once. Sample time point: newly diagnosed, previously untreated cHL patient sample. The comparison group had newly diagnosed, previously untreated classical Hodgkin lymphoma. The CDR3 loop spans 16 amino acids. CDR1 and CDR2 (germline): MNHEY, SMNVEV (reference sequence). V was cut by 3 bases and J by 2 bases, with 16 bases left in between. In the case of this clone: Its antigen is as yet unknown.

The chain uses TRBV27 and TRBJ2-5; possible D gene TRBD2, 5 bases. The TCR sequence derives from a human donor with classical Hodgkin lymphoma. The sample taken for sequencing was peripheral blood mononuclear cells (PBMCs). The CDR3 is CASSLEAGPSQETQYF. In nucleotides, the CDR3 is TGTGCCAGCAGTTTGGAGGCAGGACCCTCGCAAGAGACCCAGTACTTC.